The 24 T cell receptor beta chains presented below share a single source sample, sequenced in a study of control samples from healthy donors and cancer patients. This table comes from immunoSEQ multiplex PCR, and its TCRdb copy is limited to in-frame clones, with some not included. The sample holds roughly 69,000 clones, more than 70% seen once. The material sequenced was PBMCs. Every receptor here comes from a woman aged 45-65 years with head and neck cancer.

The chain uses TRBV28 and TRBJ2-2, with D perhaps being TRBD1 or TRBD2 (5 bases each). From germline, CDR1 is MDHEN and CDR2 SYDVKM. CDR3 length equals 12 residues. Trimming cost V 2 bases and J 9 bases, with 7 bases left between them. The CDR3 nucleotides read TGTGCCAGCAGTTTAAAGGGACGGGAGCTGTTTTTT. Residues: CASSLKGRELFF.

There are a few counts of this clone. The V call is TRBV7-9, the J call TRBJ1-6, with TRBD1 as a possible D gene (6 bases). The CDR3 spans 13 residues. The ends were cut back, 6 bases at V and 9 bases at J, with 12 bases in the middle. Germline values: CDR1 SEHNR, CDR2 FQNEAQ (reference sequence). The CDR3 region is CASSRQETSPLHF. The CDR3 DNA reads TGTGCCAGCAGTCGACAGGAAACTTCACCCCTCCACTTT. The full variable domain, rest sourced from reference TRBV7-9 and TRBJ1-6, is DTGVSQNPRHKITKRGQNVTFRCDPISEHNRLYWYRQTLGQGPEFLTYFQNEAQLEKSRLLSDRFSAERPKGSFSTLEIQRTEQGDSAMYLCASSRQETSPLHFGNGTRLTVT.

A note on this clone: At one end the junction does not follow the germline gene, possibly because of a read error. Additional DNA sequences in this sample encode the identical CDR3. The chain links TRBV28 to TRBJ1-1; D call uncertain. The CDR3 extends over 11 amino acids. Germline V CDR1 and CDR2: MDHEN, SYDVKM. The CDR3 DNA is TGTGCCAGCAGTTTGACTCATGAAGCCTTCTTT. Translated: CASSLTHEAFF.

V usage is TRBV7-2 and J usage is TRBJ1-5; no definite D call. This CDR3 has 16 amino acids. Germline values: CDR1 SGHTA, CDR2 FQGNSA. The ends were cut back, 3 bases at V and 4 bases at J, with 16 bases in the middle. CDR3 amino acids: CASSLLGPGGNQPQHF. For the CDR3, the DNA is TGTGCCAGCAGCTTGCTCGGGCCCGGAGGGAATCAGCCCCAGCATTTT.

This sequence joins TRBV7-9 and TRBJ2-7; D unresolved. CDR3 length: 13 residues. The V gene lost 1 base and the J gene lost 3 bases, with 7 bases spanning the gap. Germline V CDR1 and CDR2: SEHNR, FQNEAQ (reference sequence). CDR3 in amino acids: CASSLVVGYEQYF. Here the CDR3 DNA reads TGTGCCAGCAGCTTAGTTGTTGGCTACGAGCAGTACTTC.

V is TRBV6-2 or TRBV6-3 and J is TRBJ2-5, with a tentative D call TRBD1 (5 bases). Trimming removed 0 bases at V and 2 bases at J, with 7 bases between. The germline V gene encodes CDR1 MNHEY and CDR2 SVGEGT. The CDR3 has 14 amino acids. The CDR3 reads CASSYSGVQETQYF. The DNA of the CDR3 is TGTGCCAGCAGTTACTCAGGGGTTCAAGAGACCCAGTACTTC.

The chain is built from TRBV27 and TRBJ1-1, with 8 bases matching TRBD1. V was pared by 6 bases and J by 0 bases, with 0 bases of the junction left unmatched. Germline V gene sequence: CDR1 MNHEY, CDR2 SMNVEV (reference sequence). The CDR3 sequence is 13 residues long. The CDR3 region is CASRDRVNTEAFF. The CDR3 nucleotides are TGTGCCAGCAGGGACAGGGTGAACACTGAAGCTTTCTTT.

The J gene is TRBJ1-2, the V gene TRBV5-1; tentative D call: TRBD1 (6 bases). The germline gives CDR1 SGHRS, CDR2 YFSETQ. V lost 3 bases to trimming and J lost 3 bases, with 18 bases between them. The length of the CDR3 is 16 residues. CDR3 region: CASSYPTGGLDYGYTF. The CDR3 DNA follows: TGCGCCAGCAGCTATCCAACCGGGGGCCTTGACTATGGCTACACCTTC.

The chain recombines TRBV6-5 with TRBJ1-4; tentatively, D is TRBD1 (5 bases). Deletions cut 5 bases from V and 7 bases from J, with 11 bases between. Germline CDR1 is MNHEY and CDR2 is SVGAGI. The CDR3 length is 13 residues. CDR3: CASSKRRGEKLFF. CDR3 coding DNA: TGTGCCAGCAGTAAGAGGAGGGGTGAAAAACTGTTTTTT.

The chain joins TRBV2 to TRBJ2-2; a weak D match, TRBD2 (5 bases). The germline gives CDR1 SNHLY, CDR2 FYNNEI. The V end was cut by 8 bases, the J end by 5 bases, with 9 bases between. The CDR3 length is 12 residues. CDR3 coding DNA: TGTGCCAGCCCCGGGGTTACCGGGGAGCTGTTTTTT. Encoded protein: CASPGVTGELFF. Full variable domain (rest looked up from reference TRBV2 and TRBJ2-2): EPEVTQTPSHQVTQMGQEVILRCVPISNHLYFYWYRQILGQKVEFLVSFYNNEISEKSEIFDDQFSVERPDGSNFTLKIRSTKLEDSAMYFCASPGVTGELFFGEGSRLTVL.

The chain joins TRBV30 to TRBJ2-2; 8 nucleotides line up with TRBD1. V trimming: 0 bases; J trimming: 6 bases; junction bases outside the gene matches: 9. Germline CDR1 and CDR2: GTSNPN and SVGIG (reference sequence). The CDR3 totals 16 residues. The CDR3 region has the DNA TGTGCCTGGAGTGTAGGGCCAGGGGGCAGGGCCGGGGAGCTGTTTTTT. This encodes CAWSVGPGGRAGELFF.

The chain couples TRBV27 to TRBJ1-4; no reliable D call. The CDR3 spans 15 residues. Trimming took off 2 bases at V and 8 bases at J, with 15 bases between the two ends. The germline gives CDR1 MNHEY, CDR2 SMNVEV (reference sequence). The CDR3 here is CASSLMGAASEKLFF. CDR3 DNA sequence: TGTGCCAGCAGTTTAATGGGCGCGGCGTCGGAAAAACTGTTTTTT.

The CDR3 region is CASSQAVGRRGGEQYF. CDR3 DNA sequence: TGCGCCAGCAGCCAAGCTGTAGGGCGGAGGGGGGGGGAGCAGTATTTT. This sequence joins TRBV4-3 and TRBJ2-3; D perhaps matches TRBD2 (7 bases). This CDR3 spans 16 amino acids. CDR1 is LGHNA, CDR2 YSLEER, per germline. V was pared by 1 base and J by 11 bases, with 22 bases between.

CDR3: CASRVLAGETGELFF. The CDR3 region has the DNA TGTGCCAGCAGGGTACTAGCGGGGGAGACCGGGGAGCTGTTTTTT. The V call is TRBV6-4, the J call TRBJ2-2; 11 bases are shared with TRBD2. The germline gives CDR1 MRHNA, CDR2 SNTAGT. The V and J ends lost 6 bases and 5 bases, in that order; junction bases with no gene match: 5. The CDR3 has 15 residues.

The CDR3 sequence is CASSRPPTGGVAGELFF. DNA of the CDR3: TGTGCCAGCAGCCGACCCCCGACAGGGGGCGTCGCCGGGGAGCTGTTTTTT. The rearrangement joins TRBV7-3 to TRBJ2-2; 10 positions agree with TRBD1. Germline CDR1 SGHTA, CDR2 FQGTGA. V lost 5 bases, J lost 6 bases, and 12 bases stayed unmatched. CDR3 size: 17 residues.

The CDR3 reads CASSSPVGGVGETQYF. In DNA, the CDR3 is TGTGCCAGCAGTTCCCCGGTCGGCGGGGTCGGAGAGACCCAGTACTTC. The V call is TRBV6-2 or TRBV6-3, the J call TRBJ2-5; D perhaps matches TRBD2 (6 bases). This CDR3 has 16 residues. The V and J ends lost 4 bases and 4 bases respectively, with 19 bases between them. Germline V gives CDR1 MNHEY, CDR2 SVGEGT.

The V gene is TRBV5-1, the J gene TRBJ1-4; the D gene is possibly TRBD1 (6 bases). The CDR3 covers 15 residues. V was pared by 0 bases and J by 3 bases, with 9 bases between. Germline V gene sequence: CDR1 SGHRS, CDR2 YFSETQ. The CDR3 nucleotides read TGCGCCAGCAGCTTGGACAGGGTGGCTAATGAAAAACTGTTTTTT. Its translation: CASSLDRVANEKLFF.

This chain links TRBV12-5 with TRBJ2-3; D is possibly TRBD2 (6 bases). The germline V gene has CDR1 LGHNT and CDR2 FRNRAP. V lost 3 bases and J lost 0, with 22 bases in between. This CDR3 is 19 amino acids long. The CDR3 loop reads CASGFYGGAWRDSTDTQYF. CDR3 in DNA: TGTGCTAGTGGTTTCTATGGAGGGGCGTGGCGGGATAGCACAGATACGCAGTATTTT.

The V and J genes are TRBV6-5 and TRBJ1-1; D is ambiguous. Trimming left V 6 bases short and J 1 base short, with 15 bases between. The CDR3 loop spans 15 amino acids. Per germline, CDR1 MNHEY and CDR2 SVGAGI. The CDR3 here is CASSLRLSRNTEAFF. Written as DNA, the CDR3 is TGTGCCAGCAGCCTACGACTAAGTCGGAACACTGAAGCTTTCTTT.

The rearrangement links TRBV30 to TRBJ2-1, with 7 bases matching TRBD1. The CDR3 has 12 residues. V lost 5 bases and J lost 13; bases outside the gene matches: 11. Germline V gene lookup returns CDR1 GTSNPN and CDR2 SVGIG (reference sequence). CDR3 sequence reads: CAWFRIGTAQFF. DNA of the CDR3: TGTGCCTGGTTTAGGATAGGGACAGCTCAGTTCTTC.

The chain employs TRBV2 and TRBJ2-1; a possible D gene is TRBD1 (5 bases). The CDR3 sequence is 15 residues long. Germline-derived CDR1 and CDR2 are SNHLY and FYNNEI. With 8 bases removed from V and 3 bases from J, the gap between germline ends came to 17 bases. The CDR3 sequence: CASGRRDRNYNEQFF. The CDR3 region has the DNA TGTGCCAGCGGTCGGAGAGACAGAAACTACAATGAGCAGTTCTTC.

The chain links TRBV7-6 to TRBJ2-1; tentatively, D is TRBD2 (7 bases). Germline loops: CDR1 SGHVS, CDR2 FNYEAQ. V gave up 1 base and J gave up 0 bases, with 13 bases separating them. CDR3 size: 17 residues. The CDR3 protein is CASSLVAGAGSYNEQFF. CDR3 sequence (DNA): TGTGCCAGCAGCTTAGTGGCGGGGGCGGGCTCCTACAATGAGCAGTTCTTC.

The chain uses TRBV27 and TRBJ2-1; perhaps TRBD1 as D (6 bases). V dropped 0 bases and J dropped 13 bases, with 10 bases sitting between them. The length of the CDR3 is 12 residues. Per the germline V gene, CDR1 is MNHEY and CDR2 is SMNVEV (reference sequence). CDR3 residues: CASSLSAGAQFF. In nucleotides, the CDR3 is TGTGCCAGCAGTTTATCGGCAGGGGCCCAGTTCTTC.

The chain is built from TRBV29-1 and TRBJ1-1; D is possibly TRBD1 (6 bases). This CDR3 spans 14 amino acids. Germline V gene lookup returns CDR1 SQVTM and CDR2 ANQGSEA. The V and J ends lost 7 bases and 0 bases respectively, with 15 bases between them. In nucleotides, the CDR3 is TGCAGCGCCAAAGGACAGTTCATGAACACTGAAGCTTTCTTT. Amino acid sequence: CSAKGQFMNTEAFF.